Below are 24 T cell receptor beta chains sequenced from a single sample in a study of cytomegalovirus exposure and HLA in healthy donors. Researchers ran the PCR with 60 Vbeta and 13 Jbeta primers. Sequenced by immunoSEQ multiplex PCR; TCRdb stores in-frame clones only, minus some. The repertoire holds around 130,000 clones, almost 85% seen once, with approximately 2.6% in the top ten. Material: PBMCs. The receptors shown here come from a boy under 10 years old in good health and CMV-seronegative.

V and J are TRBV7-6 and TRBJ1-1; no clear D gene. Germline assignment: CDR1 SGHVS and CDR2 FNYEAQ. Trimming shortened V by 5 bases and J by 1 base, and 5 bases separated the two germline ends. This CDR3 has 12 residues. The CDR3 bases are TGTGCCAGCAGCCTAACGAACACTGAAGCTTTCTTT. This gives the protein CASSLTNTEAFF.

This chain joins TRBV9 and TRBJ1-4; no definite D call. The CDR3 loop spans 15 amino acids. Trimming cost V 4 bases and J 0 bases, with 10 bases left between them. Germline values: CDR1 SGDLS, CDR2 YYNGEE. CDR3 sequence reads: CASSPDLATNEKLFF. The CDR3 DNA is TGTGCCAGCAGCCCGGACTTAGCAACTAATGAAAAACTGTTTTTT. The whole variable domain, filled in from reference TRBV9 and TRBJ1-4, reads DSGVTQTPKHLITATGQRVTLRCSPRSGDLSVYWYQQSLDQGLQFLIQYYNGEERAKGNILERFSAQQFPDLHSELNLSSLELGDSALYFCASSPDLATNEKLFFGSGTQLSVL.

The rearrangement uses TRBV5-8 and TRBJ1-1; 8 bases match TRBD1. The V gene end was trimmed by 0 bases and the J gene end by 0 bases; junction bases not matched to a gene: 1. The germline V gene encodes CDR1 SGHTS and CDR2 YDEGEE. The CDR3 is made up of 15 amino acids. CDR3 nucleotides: TGTGCCAGCAGCTTGGGGGACAGGCTGAACACTGAAGCTTTCTTT. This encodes CASSLGDRLNTEAFF.

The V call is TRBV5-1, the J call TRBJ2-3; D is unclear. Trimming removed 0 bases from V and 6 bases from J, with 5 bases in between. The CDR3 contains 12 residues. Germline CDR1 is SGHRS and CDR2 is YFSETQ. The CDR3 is CASSLDQDTQYF. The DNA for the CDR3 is TGCGCCAGCAGCTTGGACCAGGATACGCAGTATTTT.

CDR3 amino acids: CASSDPVGGDQPQHF. DNA for the CDR3: TGTGCCAGCAGTGACCCCGTGGGGGGAGATCAGCCCCAGCATTTT. The chain is built from TRBV6-1 and TRBJ1-5; D might be TRBD1 (5 bases). Trimming cost V 3 bases and J 5 bases, with 14 bases left between them. CDR1 is MNHNS, CDR2 SASEGT, per germline. This CDR3 is 15 amino acids long.

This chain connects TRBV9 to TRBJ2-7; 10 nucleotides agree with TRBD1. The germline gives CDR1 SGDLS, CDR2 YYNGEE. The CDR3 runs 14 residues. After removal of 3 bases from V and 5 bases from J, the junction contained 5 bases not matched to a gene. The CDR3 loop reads CASSATGGWDEQYF. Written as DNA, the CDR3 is TGTGCCAGCAGCGCGACAGGGGGCTGGGACGAGCAGTACTTC.

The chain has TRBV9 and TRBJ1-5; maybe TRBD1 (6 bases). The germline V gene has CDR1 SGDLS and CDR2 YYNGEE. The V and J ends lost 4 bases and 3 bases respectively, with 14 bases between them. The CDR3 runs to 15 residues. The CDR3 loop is CASSLGGASNQPQHF. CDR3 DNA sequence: TGTGCCAGCAGCCTGGGGGGGGCATCCAATCAGCCCCAGCATTTT.

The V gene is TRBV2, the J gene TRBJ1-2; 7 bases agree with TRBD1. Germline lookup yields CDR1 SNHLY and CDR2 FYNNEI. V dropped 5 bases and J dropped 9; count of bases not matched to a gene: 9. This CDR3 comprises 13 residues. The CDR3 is CASSPIGQDSYTF. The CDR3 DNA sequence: TGTGCCAGCAGTCCGATAGGACAGGACAGCTACACCTTC.

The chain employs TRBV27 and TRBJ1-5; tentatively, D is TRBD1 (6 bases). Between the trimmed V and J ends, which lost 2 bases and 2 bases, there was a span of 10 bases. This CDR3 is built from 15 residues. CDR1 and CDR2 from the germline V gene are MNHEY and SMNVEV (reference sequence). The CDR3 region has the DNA TGTGCCAGCAGTTTAGCCAGGGGAGGCAATCAGCCCCAGCATTTT. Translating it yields CASSLARGGNQPQHF.

The CDR3 sequence is CASGTSGGHSYEQYF. The CDR3 nucleotides read TGTGCCAGCGGAACTAGCGGGGGTCACTCCTACGAGCAGTACTTC. The gene calls are TRBV6-1 and TRBJ2-7; 11 bases agree with TRBD2. The CDR3 has 15 residues. Looked up from germline, CDR1 is MNHNS and CDR2 is SASEGT. V dropped 8 bases and J dropped 0; count of bases not matched to a gene: 6.

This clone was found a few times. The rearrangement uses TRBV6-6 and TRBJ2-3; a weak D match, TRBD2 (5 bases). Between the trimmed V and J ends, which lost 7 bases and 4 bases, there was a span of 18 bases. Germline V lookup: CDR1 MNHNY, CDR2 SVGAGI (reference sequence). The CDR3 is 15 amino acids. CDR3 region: CASTPTEGGPDTQYF. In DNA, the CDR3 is TGTGCCAGCACCCCTACCGAGGGCGGACCAGATACGCAGTATTTT.

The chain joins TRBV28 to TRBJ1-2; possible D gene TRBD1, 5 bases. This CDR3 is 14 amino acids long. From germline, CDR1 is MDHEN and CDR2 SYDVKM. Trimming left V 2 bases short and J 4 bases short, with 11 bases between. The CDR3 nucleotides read TGTGCCAGCAGTTTAGGGGGGGGTCCCTATGGCTACACCTTC. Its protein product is CASSLGGGPYGYTF.

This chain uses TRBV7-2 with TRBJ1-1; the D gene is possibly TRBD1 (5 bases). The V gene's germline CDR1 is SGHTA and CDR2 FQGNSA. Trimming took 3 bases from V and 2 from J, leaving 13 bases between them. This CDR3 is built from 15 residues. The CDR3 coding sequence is TGTGCCAGCAGCTTCCGGGCAGGGCCTAACACTGAAGCTTTCTTT. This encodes CASSFRAGPNTEAFF.

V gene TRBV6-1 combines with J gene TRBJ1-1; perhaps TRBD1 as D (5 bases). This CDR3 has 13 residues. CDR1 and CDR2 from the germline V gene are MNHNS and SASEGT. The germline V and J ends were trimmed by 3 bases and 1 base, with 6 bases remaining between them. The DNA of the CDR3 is TGTGCCAGCAGTGACACAGGGAACACTGAAGCTTTCTTT. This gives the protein CASSDTGNTEAFF.

In nucleotides, the CDR3 is TGTGCCAGTAACCCTGGGACAGGTCAAGAGACCCAGTACTTC. It encodes CASNPGTGQETQYF. This rearrangement joins TRBV19 to TRBJ2-5; 8 bases map to TRBD1. The V gene's germline CDR1 is LNHDA and CDR2 SQIVND (reference sequence). With 7 bases clipped from V and 2 bases from J, the junction kept 6 bases outside the gene matches. This CDR3 spans 14 amino acids.

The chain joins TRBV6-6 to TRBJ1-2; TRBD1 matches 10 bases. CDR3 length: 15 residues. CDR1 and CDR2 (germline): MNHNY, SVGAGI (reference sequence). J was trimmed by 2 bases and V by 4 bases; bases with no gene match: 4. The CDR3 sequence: CASSFPGQGNYGYTF. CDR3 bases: TGTGCCAGCAGTTTCCCGGGACAGGGGAACTATGGCTACACCTTC.

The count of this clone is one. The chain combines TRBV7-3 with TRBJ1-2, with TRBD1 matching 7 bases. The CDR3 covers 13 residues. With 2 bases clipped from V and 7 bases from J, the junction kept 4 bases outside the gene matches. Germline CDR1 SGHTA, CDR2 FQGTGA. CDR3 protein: CASSLGGGVGYTF. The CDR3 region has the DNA TGTGCCAGCAGCTTAGGAGGGGGCGTTGGCTACACCTTC. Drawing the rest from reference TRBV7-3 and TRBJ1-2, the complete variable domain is GAGVSQTPSNKVTEKGKYVELRCDPISGHTALYWYRQSLGQGPEFLIYFQGTGAADDSGLPNDRFFAVRPEGSVSTLKIQRTERGDSAVYLCASSLGGGVGYTFGSGTRLTVV.

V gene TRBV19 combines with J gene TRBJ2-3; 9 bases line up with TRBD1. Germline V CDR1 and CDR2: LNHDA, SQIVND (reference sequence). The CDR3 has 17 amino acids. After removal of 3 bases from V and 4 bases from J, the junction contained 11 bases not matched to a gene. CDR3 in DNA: TGTGCCAGTAGTATCGGGGACAGGGTCAGGAGGGCAGATACGCAGTATTTT. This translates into CASSIGDRVRRADTQYF.

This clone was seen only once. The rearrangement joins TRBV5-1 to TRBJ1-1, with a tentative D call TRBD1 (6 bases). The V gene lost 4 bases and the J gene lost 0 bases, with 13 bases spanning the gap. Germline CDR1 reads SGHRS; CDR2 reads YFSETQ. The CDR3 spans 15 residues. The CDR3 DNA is TGCGCCAGCAGCGCTTTGACAGGCATGAACACTGAAGCTTTCTTT. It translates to CASSALTGMNTEAFF.

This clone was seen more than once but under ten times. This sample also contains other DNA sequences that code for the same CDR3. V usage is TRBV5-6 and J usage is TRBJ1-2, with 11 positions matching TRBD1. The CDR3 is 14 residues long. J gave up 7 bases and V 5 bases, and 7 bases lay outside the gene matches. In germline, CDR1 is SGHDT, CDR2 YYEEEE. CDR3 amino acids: CASSSGTGGFGYTF. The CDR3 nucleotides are TGTGCCAGCAGTTCCGGGACAGGGGGTTTTGGCTACACCTTC.

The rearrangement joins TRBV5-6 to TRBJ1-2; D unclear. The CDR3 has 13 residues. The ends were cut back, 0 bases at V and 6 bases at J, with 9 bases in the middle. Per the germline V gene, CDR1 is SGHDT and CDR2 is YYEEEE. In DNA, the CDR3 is TGTGCCAGCAGCTTGGGGGAGGGCGATGGCTACACCTTC. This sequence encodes CASSLGEGDGYTF.

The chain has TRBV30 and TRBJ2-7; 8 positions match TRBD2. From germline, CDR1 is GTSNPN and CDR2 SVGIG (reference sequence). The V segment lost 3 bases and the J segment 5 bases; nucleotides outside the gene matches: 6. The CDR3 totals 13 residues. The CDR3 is CAWSPGGDHEQYV. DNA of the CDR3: TGTGCCTGGAGCCCGGGGGGGGACCACGAGCAGTACGTC.

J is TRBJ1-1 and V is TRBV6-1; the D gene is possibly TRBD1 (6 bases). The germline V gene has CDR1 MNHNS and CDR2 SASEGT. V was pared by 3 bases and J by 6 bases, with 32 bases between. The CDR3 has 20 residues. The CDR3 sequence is CASSEIRAPPIPMRQAEAFF. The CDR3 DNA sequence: TGTGCCAGCAGTGAGATTAGGGCGCCTCCCATCCCCATGAGACAGGCTGAAGCTTTCTTT.

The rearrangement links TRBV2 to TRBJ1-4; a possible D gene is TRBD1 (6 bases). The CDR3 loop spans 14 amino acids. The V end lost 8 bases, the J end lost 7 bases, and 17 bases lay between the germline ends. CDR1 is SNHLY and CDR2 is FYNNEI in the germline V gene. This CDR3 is CASRTSGAGEKLFF. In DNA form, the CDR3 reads TGTGCCAGCCGAACGTCAGGGGCGGGTGAAAAACTGTTTTTT.